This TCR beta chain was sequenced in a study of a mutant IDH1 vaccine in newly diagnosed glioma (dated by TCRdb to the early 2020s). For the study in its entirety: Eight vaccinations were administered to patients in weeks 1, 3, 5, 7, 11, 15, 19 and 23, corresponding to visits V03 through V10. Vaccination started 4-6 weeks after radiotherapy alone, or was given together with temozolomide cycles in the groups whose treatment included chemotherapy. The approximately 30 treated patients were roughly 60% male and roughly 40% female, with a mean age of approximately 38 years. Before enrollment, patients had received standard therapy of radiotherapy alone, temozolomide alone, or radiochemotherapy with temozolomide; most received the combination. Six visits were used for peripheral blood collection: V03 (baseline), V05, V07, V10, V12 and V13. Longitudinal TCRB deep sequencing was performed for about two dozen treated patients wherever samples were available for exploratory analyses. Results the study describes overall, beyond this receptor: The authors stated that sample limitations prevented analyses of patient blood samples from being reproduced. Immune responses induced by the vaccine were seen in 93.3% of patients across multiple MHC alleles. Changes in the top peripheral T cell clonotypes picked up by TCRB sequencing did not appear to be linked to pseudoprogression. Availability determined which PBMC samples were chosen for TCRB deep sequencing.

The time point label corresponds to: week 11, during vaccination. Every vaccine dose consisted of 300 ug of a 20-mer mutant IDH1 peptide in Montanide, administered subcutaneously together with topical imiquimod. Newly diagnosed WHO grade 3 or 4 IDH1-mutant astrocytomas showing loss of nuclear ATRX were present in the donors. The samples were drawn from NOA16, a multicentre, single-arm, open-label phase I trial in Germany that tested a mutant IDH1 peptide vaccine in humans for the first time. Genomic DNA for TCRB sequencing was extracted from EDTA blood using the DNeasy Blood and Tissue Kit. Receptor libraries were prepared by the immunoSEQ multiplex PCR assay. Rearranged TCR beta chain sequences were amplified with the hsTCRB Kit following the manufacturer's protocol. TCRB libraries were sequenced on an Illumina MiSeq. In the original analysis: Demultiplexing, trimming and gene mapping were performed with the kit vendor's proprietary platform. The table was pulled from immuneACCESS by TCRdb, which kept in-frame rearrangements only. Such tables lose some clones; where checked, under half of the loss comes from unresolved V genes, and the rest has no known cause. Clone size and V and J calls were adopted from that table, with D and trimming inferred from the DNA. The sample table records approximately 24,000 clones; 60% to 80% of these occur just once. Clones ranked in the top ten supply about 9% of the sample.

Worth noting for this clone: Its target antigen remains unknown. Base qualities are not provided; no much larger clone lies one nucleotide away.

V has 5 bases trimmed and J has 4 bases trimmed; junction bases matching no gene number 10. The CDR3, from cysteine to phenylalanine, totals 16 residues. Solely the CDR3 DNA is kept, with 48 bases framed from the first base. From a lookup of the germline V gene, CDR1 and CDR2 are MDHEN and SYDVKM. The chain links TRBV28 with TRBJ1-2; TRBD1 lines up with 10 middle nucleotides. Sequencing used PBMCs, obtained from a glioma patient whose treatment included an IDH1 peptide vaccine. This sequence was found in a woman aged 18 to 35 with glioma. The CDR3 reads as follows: CASSPYPGQGSYGYTF. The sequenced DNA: TGTGCCAGCAGTCCCTATCCGGGACAGGGGTCCTATGGCTACACCTTC.